This TCR beta chain emerged from a study of regulatory T cells in long-lasting Graves disease. HTBI primers from iRepertoire and Arm-PCR of CDR3 regions yielded the TCR beta libraries. TCRdb fed the multiplex PCR reads into MiXCR, producing one record per CDR3 protein. The sample contains approximately 400,000 distinct CDR3 sequences, roughly 15% of which appear only once. Specified time point: newly diagnosed GD, antithyroid drugs for less than 3 months. Extracted PBMC RNA gave rise to the TCR library. At least ten counts were recorded for this clonotype. This TCR was recovered from a female donor with Graves disease. The sample in question was peripheral blood mononuclear cells (PBMCs), obtained at new diagnosis, from a patient treated with antithyroid drugs.

The CDR3 spells CASSLMSGQGGYGYTF. CDR3 nucleotides: TGCGCCAGCAGCTTGATGAGCGGACAGGGTGGCTATGGCTACACCTTC. The chain links TRBV4-1 to TRBJ1-2, with 8 nucleotides matching TRBD1. V shed 5 bases and J 4 bases; nucleotides not matched to a gene: 12. The CDR3 is 16 amino acids. The germline V gene encodes CDR1 MGHRA and CDR2 YSYEKL.